Listed here is a single T cell receptor (beta chain). What it binds is unknown. Using immunoSEQ multiplex PCR, the repertoire was profiled, and TCRdb retains in-frame clones only, with some absent. The data hold around 20,000 clones, with almost 99% observed a single time. The data are from a study of T cells after posttransplantation cyclophosphamide. Per germline, CDR1 DFQATT and CDR2 SNEGSKA (reference sequence). V was clipped by 1 base and J by 7 bases, with 8 bases between them. This CDR3 has 11 residues. General study findings and limits: TRB overlap between skin or GI tissue T cells and blood was limited. After PTCy, TRB diversity resembled that of CNI/methotrexate controls. Donor CD8+ memory clones often dominated recipient blood repertoires at later times.

Cells defined as naive were viable CD3+CD4+ or CD3+CD8+ and CCR7+CD45RA+CD45RO-CD95-CD27+CD28+. This related bone marrow graft donor gave peripheral blood on the day of marrow donation. V gene TRBV20-1 combines with J gene TRBJ2-7; D is unclear. Sample: naive CD4+ T cells sorted from PBMCs. The TCR originated in a man aged 40-55 years in good health, CMV-negative, and a related stem cell transplant donor. The CDR3 coding sequence is TGCAGTGCTAGAGGAGCGTCAGAGCAGTACTTC. It is translated as CSARGASEQYF.